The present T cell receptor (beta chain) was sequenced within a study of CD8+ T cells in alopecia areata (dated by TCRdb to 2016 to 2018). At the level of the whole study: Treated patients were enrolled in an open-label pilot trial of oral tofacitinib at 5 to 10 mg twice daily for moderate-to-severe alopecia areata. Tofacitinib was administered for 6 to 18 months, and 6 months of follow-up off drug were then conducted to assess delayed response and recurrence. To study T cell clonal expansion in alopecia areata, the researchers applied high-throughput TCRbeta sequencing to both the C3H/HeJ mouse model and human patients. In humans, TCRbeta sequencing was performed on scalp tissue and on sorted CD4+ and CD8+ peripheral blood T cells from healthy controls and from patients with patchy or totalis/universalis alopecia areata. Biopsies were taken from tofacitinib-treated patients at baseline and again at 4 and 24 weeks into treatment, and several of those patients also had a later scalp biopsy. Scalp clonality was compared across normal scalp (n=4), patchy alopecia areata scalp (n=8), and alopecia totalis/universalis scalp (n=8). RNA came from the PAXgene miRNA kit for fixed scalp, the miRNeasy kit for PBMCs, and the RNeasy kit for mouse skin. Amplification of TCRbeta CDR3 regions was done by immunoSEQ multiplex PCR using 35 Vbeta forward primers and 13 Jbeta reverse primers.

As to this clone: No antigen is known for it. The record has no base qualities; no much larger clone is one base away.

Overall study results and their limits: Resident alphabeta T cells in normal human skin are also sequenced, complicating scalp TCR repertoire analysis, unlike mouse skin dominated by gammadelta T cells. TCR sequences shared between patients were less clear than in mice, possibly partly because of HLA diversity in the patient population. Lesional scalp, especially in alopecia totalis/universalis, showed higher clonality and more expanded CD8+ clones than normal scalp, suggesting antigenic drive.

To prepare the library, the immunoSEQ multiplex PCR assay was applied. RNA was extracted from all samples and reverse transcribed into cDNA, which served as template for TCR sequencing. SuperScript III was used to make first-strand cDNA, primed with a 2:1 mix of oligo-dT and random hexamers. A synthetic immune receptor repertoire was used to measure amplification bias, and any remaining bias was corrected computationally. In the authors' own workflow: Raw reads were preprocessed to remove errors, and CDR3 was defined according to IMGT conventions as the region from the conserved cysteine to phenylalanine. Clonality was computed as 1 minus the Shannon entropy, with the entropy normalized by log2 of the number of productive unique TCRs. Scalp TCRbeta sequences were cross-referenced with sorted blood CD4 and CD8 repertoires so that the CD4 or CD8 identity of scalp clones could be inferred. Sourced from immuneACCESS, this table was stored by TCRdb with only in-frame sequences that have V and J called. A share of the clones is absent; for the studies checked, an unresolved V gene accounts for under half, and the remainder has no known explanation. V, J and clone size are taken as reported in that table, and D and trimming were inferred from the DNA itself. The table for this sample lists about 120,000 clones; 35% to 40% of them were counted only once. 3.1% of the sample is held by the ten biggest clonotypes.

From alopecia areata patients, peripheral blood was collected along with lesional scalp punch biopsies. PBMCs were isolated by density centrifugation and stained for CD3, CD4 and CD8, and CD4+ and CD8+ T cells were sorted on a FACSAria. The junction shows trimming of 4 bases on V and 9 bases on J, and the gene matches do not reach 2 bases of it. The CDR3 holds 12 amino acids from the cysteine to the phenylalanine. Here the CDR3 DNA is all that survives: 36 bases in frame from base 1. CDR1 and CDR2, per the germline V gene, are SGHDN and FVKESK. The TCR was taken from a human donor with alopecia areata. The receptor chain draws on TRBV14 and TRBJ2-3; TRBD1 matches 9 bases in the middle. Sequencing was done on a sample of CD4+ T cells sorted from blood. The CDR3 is CASSRTGATQYF. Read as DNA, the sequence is TGTGCCAGCAGCCGGACAGGGGCAACGCAGTATTTT. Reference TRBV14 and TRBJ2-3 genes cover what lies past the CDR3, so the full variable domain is EAGVTQFPSHSVIEKGQTVTLRCDPISGHDNLYWYRRVMGKEIKFLLHFVKESKQDESGMPNNRFLAERTGGTYSTLKVQPAELEDSGVYFCASSRTGATQYFGPGTRLTVL.